This T cell receptor beta chain was observed in a study of cytomegalovirus exposure and HLA in healthy donors. Study findings and constraints: It was shown in a later analysis that HLA-associated TCR beta chains were more clonally expanded than other, equally common chains. As a later analysis showed, several of the most significant clusters appeared to be linked to common viral pathogens.

This clone was found a few times. Its antigen remains unknown. PCR used 60 Vbeta primers and 13 Jbeta primers. Sequenced by immunoSEQ multiplex PCR; TCRdb stores in-frame clones only, minus some. The sample has more than 95,000 clones, about 81% seen once. CDR1 and CDR2 (germline): LGHNA, YNFKEQ. Deletions cut 0 bases from V and 8 bases from J, with 10 bases between. The CDR3 extends over 13 amino acids. The sample was PBMCs. The J gene is TRBJ1-2, the V gene TRBV4-2, with D possibly matching TRBD1 (5 bases). This TCR was recovered from a young man in good health and CMV-seronegative. As DNA, the CDR3 is TGTGCCAGCAGCCAAGACCTGGGGCGAGGCTACACCTTC. This encodes CASSQDLGRGYTF.